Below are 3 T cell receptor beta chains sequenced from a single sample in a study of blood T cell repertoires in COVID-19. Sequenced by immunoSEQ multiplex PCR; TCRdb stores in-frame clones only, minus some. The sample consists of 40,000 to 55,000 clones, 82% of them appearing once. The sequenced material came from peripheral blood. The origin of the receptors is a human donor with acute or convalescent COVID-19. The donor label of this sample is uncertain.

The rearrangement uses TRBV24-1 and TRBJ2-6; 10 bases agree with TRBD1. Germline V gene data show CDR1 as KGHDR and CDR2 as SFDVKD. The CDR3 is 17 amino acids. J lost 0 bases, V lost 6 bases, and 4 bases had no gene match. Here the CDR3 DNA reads TGTGCCACCAGTCCGGGACAGGGGTACTCTGGGGCCAACGTCCTGACTTTC. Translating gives CATSPGQGYSGANVLTF.

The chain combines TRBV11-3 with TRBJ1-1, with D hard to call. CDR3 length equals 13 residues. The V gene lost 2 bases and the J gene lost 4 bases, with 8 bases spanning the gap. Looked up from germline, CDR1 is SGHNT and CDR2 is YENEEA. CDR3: CASSLNMATEAFF. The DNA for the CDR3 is TGTGCCAGCAGCTTAAACATGGCCACTGAAGCTTTCTTT.

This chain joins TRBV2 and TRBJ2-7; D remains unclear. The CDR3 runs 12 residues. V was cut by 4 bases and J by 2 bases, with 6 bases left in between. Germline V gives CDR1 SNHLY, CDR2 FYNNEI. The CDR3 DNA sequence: TGTGCCAGCAGTGCAGATACCTACGAGCAGTACTTC. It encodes CASSADTYEQYF.